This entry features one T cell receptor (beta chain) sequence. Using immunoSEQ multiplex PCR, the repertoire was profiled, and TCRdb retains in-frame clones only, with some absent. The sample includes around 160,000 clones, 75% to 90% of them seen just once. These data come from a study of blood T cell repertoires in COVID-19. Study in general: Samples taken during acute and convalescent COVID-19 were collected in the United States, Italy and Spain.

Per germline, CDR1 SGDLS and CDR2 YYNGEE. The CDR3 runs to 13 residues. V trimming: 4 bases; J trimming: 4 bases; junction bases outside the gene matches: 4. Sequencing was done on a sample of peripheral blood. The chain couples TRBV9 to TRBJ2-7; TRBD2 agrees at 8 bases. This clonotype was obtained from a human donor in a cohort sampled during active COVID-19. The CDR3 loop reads CASSSGGGYEQYF. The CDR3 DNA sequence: TGTGCCAGCAGCTCCGGCGGGGGGTACGAGCAGTACTTC.